The next 26 T cell receptor beta chains were all read from a single sample in a study of blood T cells in healthy people across ages. A second roughly 7 to 12 cycle PCR used barcoded and J-beta primers. TCRdb itself ran the 5' RACE reads through MiXCR, one entry per CDR3 protein. The sample holds approximately 400,000 distinct CDR3 sequences, 45% to 60% seen once. Sequenced sample: blood. The receptor source for this set is a man aged 60-69 years in good health.

The genes are TRBV10-3 and TRBJ2-1; 9 bases match TRBD2. CDR1 is ENHRY and CDR2 is SYGVKD in the germline V gene. The J segment lost 7 bases and the V segment lost 0 bases, leaving 7 bases of the junction unmatched. CDR3 length equals 16 residues. CDR3 region: CAISESTSGGRNEQFF. CDR3 nucleotide sequence: TGTGCCATCAGTGAGTCGACCAGCGGGGGGCGGAATGAGCAGTTCTTC.

This chain connects TRBV11-1 to TRBJ2-3; TRBD1 agrees at 8 bases. Germline V lookup: CDR1 SGHAT, CDR2 FQDESV (reference sequence). The CDR3 sequence is 16 residues long. V shed 2 bases and J 4 bases; nucleotides not matched to a gene: 8. The CDR3 protein is CASSLRWTGHPDTQYF. DNA for the CDR3: TGTGCCAGCAGCTTAAGATGGACAGGGCACCCAGATACGCAGTATTTT.

This chain connects TRBV7-2 to TRBJ2-7; no definite D call. The end of the DNA fits TRBJ2-5 better, so the J call may be wrong. The CDR3 has 14 residues. The V gene's germline CDR1 is SGHTA and CDR2 FQGNSA. CDR3 region: CASSPLPVAETQYF. The CDR3 bases are TGTGCCAGCAGCCCCCTCCCTGTAGCCGAGACCCAGTACTTC.

The genes are TRBV3-1 and TRBJ2-1; TRBD2 aligns across 10 bases. The CDR3 contains 14 residues. V lost 11 bases to trimming and J lost 6 bases; unmatched junction nucleotides: 10. Germline CDR1 reads LGHDT; CDR2 reads YNNKEL (reference sequence). CDR3 region: CAHLQRGGPNEQFF. In nucleotides, the CDR3 is TGTGCCCATCTCCAGCGGGGGGGCCCCAATGAGCAGTTCTTC.

CDR3 coding DNA: TGCGCCAGCAGCTTGGTCCCACAGGGGGCTGGCACAGATACGCAGTATTTT. It translates to CASSLVPQGAGTDTQYF. The rearrangement joins TRBV5-1 to TRBJ2-3; TRBD1 aligns across 9 bases. Germline lookup yields CDR1 SGHRS and CDR2 YFSETQ. CDR3 length: 17 residues. With 0 bases clipped from V and 1 base from J, the junction kept 6 bases outside the gene matches.

The chain recombines TRBV20-1 with TRBJ2-7, with 8 bases matching TRBD1. The V gene's germline CDR1 is DFQATT and CDR2 SNEGSKA (reference sequence). There are 19 residues in the CDR3. V lost 5 bases and J lost 7; bases outside the gene matches: 28. This CDR3 is CSARPPGGQVFGIHNEQYF. CDR3 DNA sequence: TGCAGTGCTCGCCCGCCCGGGGGACAGGTTTTTGGAATACACAATGAGCAGTACTTC.

The chain combines TRBV6-6 with TRBJ2-3, with TRBD1 matching 7 bases. Germline V gene lookup returns CDR1 MNHNY and CDR2 SVGAGI (reference sequence). The CDR3 spans 16 residues. The junction had 3 bases not matched to a gene; V was cut back by 0 bases and J by 0 bases. Here the CDR3 reads CASSYSKGQSTDTQYF. The CDR3 DNA follows: TGTGCCAGCAGTTACTCGAAGGGACAGAGCACAGATACGCAGTATTTT.

The genes are TRBV7-8 and TRBJ1-2, with D tentatively TRBD1 (5 bases). CDR1 is SGHVS and CDR2 is FQNEAQ in the germline V gene. Trimming left V 4 bases short and J 4 bases short, with 16 bases between. The CDR3 extends over 15 amino acids. The CDR3 region is CASSSVGGTIYGYTF. CDR3 nucleotide sequence: TGTGCCAGCAGCTCCGTTGGGGGGACTATCTATGGCTACACCTTC.

This clonotype came up many times. The genes are TRBV10-1 and TRBJ2-5; weak D call: TRBD2 (7 bases). With 9 bases removed from V and 6 bases from J, the gap between germline ends came to 14 bases. CDR3 size: 12 residues. Looked up from germline, CDR1 is WNHNN and CDR2 is SYGVQD (reference sequence). The DNA of the CDR3 is TGCGCCAGATACAGGGAGGGCCAGACCCAGTACTTC. Its translation is CARYREGQTQYF.

V usage is TRBV2 and J usage is TRBJ2-2, with TRBD1 matching over 10 bases. Germline V gene data show CDR1 as SNHLY and CDR2 as FYNNEI. This CDR3 contains 15 residues. V lost 6 bases and J lost 7; bases outside the gene matches: 8. Here the CDR3 reads CASRPGTGAFGELFF. The DNA for the CDR3 is TGTGCCAGCAGGCCCGGGACAGGGGCATTCGGGGAGCTGTTTTTT.

This clonotype was detected a few times. The V gene is TRBV9, the J gene TRBJ2-3, with D tentatively TRBD1 or TRBD2 (6 bases each). This CDR3 has 12 amino acids. The V gene lost 0 bases and the J gene lost 11 bases, with 10 bases spanning the gap. CDR1 SGDLS and CDR2 YYNGEE come from the germline V gene. The CDR3 sequence: CASSVDEGGQYF. For the CDR3, the DNA is TGTGCCAGCAGCGTAGATGAGGGGGGGCAGTATTTT.

This clonotype was picked up many times. The V call is TRBV25-1, the J call TRBJ2-3; D may be TRBD1 or TRBD2 (6 bases each). The CDR3 consists of 16 residues. The germline V gene encodes CDR1 MGHDK and CDR2 SYGVNS. Trimming left V 7 bases short and J 0 bases short, with 17 bases between. In DNA, the CDR3 is TGTGCCAGCACCCACCCGGGGGCCTACAGCACAGATACGCAGTATTTT. This gives the protein CASTHPGAYSTDTQYF.

The table lists this clonotype with a few counts. The chain carries TRBV7-9 and TRBJ2-7; D possibly corresponds to TRBD1 (5 bases). V was pared by 3 bases and J by 6 bases, with 9 bases between. Looked up from germline, CDR1 is SEHNR and CDR2 is FQNEAQ (reference sequence). CDR3 length: 12 residues. The CDR3 region is CASSFGQGEQYF. CDR3 in DNA: TGTGCCAGCAGCTTTGGCCAGGGCGAGCAGTACTTC.

This clonotype was picked up many times. This chain connects TRBV30 to TRBJ2-7; 12 nucleotides align to TRBD2. V lost 1 base, J lost 3 bases, and 4 bases stayed unmatched. This CDR3 is 15 amino acids long. Per the germline V gene, CDR1 is GTSNPN and CDR2 is SVGIG (reference sequence). CDR3 region: CAWSAGTSGHYEQYF. CDR3 DNA: TGTGCCTGGAGTGCCGGGACTAGCGGGCACTACGAGCAGTACTTC.

The table lists this clonotype with a few counts. The chain joins TRBV7-2 to TRBJ2-1; D gene ambiguous. The CDR3 totals 12 residues. V lost 0 bases and J lost 10, with 7 bases in between. CDR1 and CDR2 from the germline V gene are SGHTA and FQGNSA. The CDR3 spells CASSLAHSEQFF. The CDR3 nucleotides read TGTGCCAGCAGCTTAGCACATTCCGAGCAGTTCTTC.

This chain connects TRBV7-3 to TRBJ1-6, with D possibly being TRBD1 (5 bases). The V and J ends lost 0 bases and 13 bases respectively, with 13 bases between them. Germline lookup yields CDR1 SGHTA and CDR2 FQGTGA. The CDR3 is 14 residues long. CDR3 DNA: TGTGCCAGCAGCTTAACGGGGGGAAACGGGCCCCTCCACTTT. Amino acids: CASSLTGGNGPLHF.

This chain connects TRBV29-1 to TRBJ2-1; TRBD1 might be the D (5 bases). V was pared by 3 bases and J by 8 bases, with 11 bases between. Germline CDR1 is SQVTM and CDR2 is ANQGSEA. The CDR3 is 12 residues long. CDR3 in amino acids: CSVDEGADEQFF. DNA for the CDR3: TGCAGCGTTGACGAAGGGGCGGATGAGCAGTTCTTC.

This chain connects TRBV5-4 to TRBJ2-5, with D unresolved. The CDR3 is 11 residues long. The germline CDR1 and CDR2 sequences are SGHNT and YYREEE (reference sequence). The germline V and J ends were trimmed by 3 bases and 11 bases, with 11 bases remaining between them. The chain's CDR3 is CASSSELGQYF. The DNA for the CDR3 is TGTGCCAGCAGCTCGGAGCTTGGGCAGTACTTC.

V is TRBV20-1 and J is TRBJ2-7; TRBD2 might be the D (5 bases). The CDR3 consists of 17 residues. The V and J ends lost 6 bases and 3 bases respectively, with 27 bases between them. CDR1 is DFQATT, CDR2 SNEGSKA, per germline (reference sequence). CDR3 loop: CSADPGILRTLVYEQYF. For the CDR3, the DNA is TGCAGTGCAGACCCGGGAATCCTTCGAACCCTGGTCTACGAGCAGTACTTC.

This clonotype turned up a few times. V and J are TRBV30 and TRBJ2-6; D gene unclear. The CDR3 has 17 residues. Germline V lookup: CDR1 GTSNPN, CDR2 SVGIG (reference sequence). V was cut by 1 base and J by 0 bases, with 13 bases left in between. Written as DNA, the CDR3 is TGTGCCTGGAGTGAGACCTCCGCTCTCTCTGGGGCCAACGTCCTGACTTTC. Protein sequence: CAWSETSALSGANVLTF.

The chain links TRBV30 to TRBJ1-2; 8 nucleotides agree with TRBD1. CDR1 and CDR2 (germline): GTSNPN, SVGIG (reference sequence). J was trimmed by 8 bases and V by 3 bases; bases with no gene match: 23. The CDR3 has 18 amino acids. The CDR3 loop is CAWRESRFPSGGFEGYTF. In DNA, the CDR3 is TGTGCCTGGAGGGAATCCCGATTCCCTTCAGGGGGCTTTGAGGGCTACACCTTC.

This clonotype appeared a single time. The gene calls are TRBV5-5 and TRBJ2-2; D may be TRBD1 (6 bases). Germline V gives CDR1 SGHKS, CDR2 YYEKEE (reference sequence). CDR3 length: 13 residues. Trimming removed 7 bases from V and 7 bases from J, with 14 bases in between. CDR3: CASSAGENGELFF. CDR3 in DNA: TGTGCCAGCTCCGCAGGGGAGAACGGGGAGCTGTTTTTT.

J is TRBJ2-5 and V is TRBV3-1; TRBD1 matches 7 bases. V gave up 0 bases and J gave up 4 bases; unmatched junction bases: 5. CDR3 length equals 15 residues. CDR1 is LGHDT, CDR2 YNNKEL, per germline (reference sequence). In nucleotides, the CDR3 is TGTGCCAGCAGCCAAGAATCCGCAGGGGGAGAGACCCAGTACTTC. It yields the protein CASSQESAGGETQYF.

The rearrangement links TRBV7-2 to TRBJ2-2; D not resolved. Looked up from germline, CDR1 is SGHTA and CDR2 is FQGNSA. This CDR3 has 13 residues. V lost 6 bases, J lost 0 bases, and 5 bases lay in between. Written as DNA, the CDR3 is TGTGCCAGCAGGACCGCGAACACCGGGGAGCTGTTTTTT. Its protein is CASRTANTGELFF.

This clonotype was seen only a few times. The chain uses TRBV4-1 and TRBJ2-5; the D is unclear. CDR3 length: 14 residues. The germline CDR1 and CDR2 sequences are MGHRA and YSYEKL. Trimming left V 3 bases short and J 11 bases short, with 19 bases between. CDR3 DNA sequence: TGCGCCAGCAGCCAGCCGACGTTAGGTTATGAGCAGTACTTC. Protein product: CASSQPTLGYEQYF.

Concerning this clonotype itself: The junction does not match germline at one end; this may be a read error. The rearrangement links TRBV7-9 to TRBJ2-1, with 8 bases aligning to TRBD1. CDR1 and CDR2 from the germline V gene are SEHNR and FQNEAQ (reference sequence). The CDR3 runs 14 residues. The CDR3, as DNA: TGTGCCAGCAGCGACGGACAGGGCGGCGATGAGCGGTTCTTC. This codes for CASSDGQGGDERFF.